This T cell receptor beta chain was identified in a study of cytomegalovirus exposure and HLA in healthy donors. V dropped 4 bases and J dropped 4 bases, with 14 bases sitting between them. Germline V gene sequence: CDR1 SGHRS, CDR2 YFSETQ. CDR3 length equals 14 residues. In the PCR, 60 Vbeta and 13 Jbeta primers were used. Clones were read by immunoSEQ multiplex PCR, and TCRdb kept only the in-frame ones, dropping some. The table has around 170,000 clones, 81% seen once. The table lists this clone with a count of one. Its antigen remains unidentified. Study-level findings and limits: In an earlier analysis, most TCR beta V segments were productive about 87% or about 30% of the time.

V is TRBV5-1 and J is TRBJ1-2; TRBD1 might be the D (5 bases). The receptor was isolated from a man aged 50 to 60 in good health and CMV-seronegative. The sequenced sample consisted of PBMCs. CDR3 sequence: CASSPAQGGYGYTF. CDR3 DNA sequence: TGCGCCAGCAGCCCCGCTCAGGGAGGCTATGGCTACACCTTC.